Below, 20 T cell receptor beta chains from the same sample are listed, as sequenced in a study of blood T cell repertoires in COVID-19. Produced via immunoSEQ multiplex PCR; TCRdb's table is partial and in-frame only. The profile shows 90,000 or so clones, about 91% of them singletons. Specimen: peripheral blood. The source is a human donor with active COVID-19. The donor label of this sample is uncertain.

This clone occurred a few times. This rearrangement joins TRBV3-1 (or the pseudogene TRBV3-2) to TRBJ2-7; TRBD2 matches 10 bases. From germline, CDR1 is LGHDT and CDR2 YNNKEL (reference sequence). The CDR3 is made up of 15 amino acids. Trimming removed 1 base from V and 9 bases from J; junction bases left unmatched: 9. Here the CDR3 reads CASSQGDSGGLLQYF. CDR3 nucleotides: TGTGCCAGCAGCCAAGGCGATAGCGGGGGGCTTTTGCAGTACTTC.

The chain links TRBV4-3 to TRBJ2-1; TRBD2 agrees at 10 bases. Germline V gene lookup returns CDR1 LGHNA and CDR2 YSLEER. This CDR3 region has 15 residues. J lost 6 bases, V lost 0 bases, and 2 bases had no gene match. The CDR3 DNA follows: TGCGCCAGCAGCCAAGAACTAGCGGGGCTCAATGAGCAGTTCTTC. Its protein product is CASSQELAGLNEQFF.

This clone appeared a single time. The chain uses TRBV3-1 (or the pseudogene TRBV3-2) and TRBJ1-1; no reliable D call. V dropped 0 bases and J dropped 3 bases, with 14 bases sitting between them. In germline, CDR1 is LGHDT, CDR2 YNNKEL (reference sequence). The CDR3 spans 16 residues. As DNA, the CDR3 is TGTGCCAGCAGCCAAGATCTAAACGAGGGTTACACTGAAGCTTTCTTT. This gives the protein CASSQDLNEGYTEAFF.

The rearrangement joins TRBV11-3 to TRBJ2-2; 9 nucleotides agree with TRBD2. This CDR3 spans 17 amino acids. Per germline, CDR1 SGHNT and CDR2 YENEEA. The J segment lost 3 bases and the V segment lost 5 bases, leaving 10 bases of the junction unmatched. The CDR3 is CASSQYGAGGYTGELFF. The CDR3 DNA sequence: TGTGCCAGCAGCCAGTATGGAGCGGGGGGTTACACCGGGGAGCTGTTTTTT.

On this clone: At one end the junction does not follow the germline gene, possibly because of a read error. The chain uses TRBV7-6 and TRBJ1-2, with a weak D call TRBD1 (5 bases). Looked up from germline, CDR1 is SGHVS and CDR2 is FNYEAQ. The CDR3 is 14 amino acids. CDR3 DNA sequence: TGTGCCAGCGGTATAAGGGGCTCATTCTATGGCTTCACCTTC. Amino acids: CASGIRGSFYGFTF.

The chain's CDR3 is CASSRAGQSAYEQYF. The CDR3 DNA reads TGTGCCAGCAGCAGAGCGGGGCAATCGGCTTACGAGCAGTACTTC. The chain employs TRBV5-4 and TRBJ2-7; 7 nucleotides match TRBD2. CDR3 length: 15 residues. Germline lookup yields CDR1 SGHNT and CDR2 YYREEE (reference sequence). With 4 bases clipped from V and 4 bases from J, the junction kept 11 bases outside the gene matches. Variable domain in full (rest from reference TRBV5-4 and TRBJ2-7): ETGVTQSPTHLIKTRGQQVTLRCSSQSGHNTVSWYQQALGQGPQFIFQYYREEENGRGNFPPRFSGLQFPNYSSELNVNALELDDSALYLCASSRAGQSAYEQYFGPGTRLTVT.

The chain links TRBV7-2 to TRBJ2-2; tentative D call: TRBD2 (5 bases). The V and J ends lost 3 bases and 4 bases respectively, with 15 bases between them. Germline V gene sequence: CDR1 SGHTA, CDR2 FQGNSA. This CDR3 comprises 16 residues. DNA for the CDR3: TGTGCCAGCAGCTTTGATCTAGGGAGAACCACCGGGGAGCTGTTTTTT. This encodes CASSFDLGRTTGELFF.

The genes are TRBV3-1 (or the pseudogene TRBV3-2) and TRBJ1-1, with D tentatively TRBD1 (6 bases). There are 13 residues in the CDR3. Looked up from germline, CDR1 is LGHDT and CDR2 is YNNKEL (reference sequence). Between the trimmed V and J ends, which lost 0 bases and 5 bases, there was a span of 7 bases. CDR3: CASSQDGQTEAFF. The CDR3 coding sequence is TGTGCCAGCAGCCAAGACGGACAGACTGAAGCTTTCTTT.

This chain's CDR3 is CASSSRNTEAFF. CDR3 DNA: TGTGCCAGCAGTTCTAGGAACACTGAAGCTTTCTTT. The chain links TRBV6-5 to TRBJ1-1, with D hard to call. The germline CDR1 and CDR2 sequences are MNHEY and SVGAGI. The CDR3 covers 12 residues. Trimming took 4 bases from V and 1 from J, leaving 4 bases between them.

The chain uses TRBV7-2 and TRBJ2-7, with D hard to call. Germline CDR1 SGHTA, CDR2 FQGNSA. Deletions cut 3 bases from V and 0 bases from J, with 9 bases between. The CDR3 loop spans 14 amino acids. CDR3 in DNA: TGTGCCAGCAGCTTGTCTCCGGTCTCCTACGAGCAGTACTTC. This gives the protein CASSLSPVSYEQYF.

The chain combines TRBV7-8 with TRBJ2-6; D perhaps matches TRBD2 (6 bases). Germline-derived CDR1 and CDR2 are SGHVS and FQNEAQ. Deletions cut 0 bases from V and 0 bases from J, with 9 bases between. The CDR3 has 17 residues. In nucleotides, the CDR3 is TGTGCCAGCAGCTTAGCCGGGCGGGGCTCTGGGGCCAACGTCCTGACTTTC. Amino acid sequence: CASSLAGRGSGANVLTF.

Here the CDR3 reads CASSLGGDSYNEQFF. The CDR3 bases are TGTGCCAGCAGCCTCGGGGGGGACTCCTACAATGAGCAGTTCTTC. This sequence joins TRBV7-2 and TRBJ2-1; 8 nucleotides match TRBD2. CDR3 length: 15 residues. The V gene's germline CDR1 is SGHTA and CDR2 FQGNSA. The J segment lost 0 bases and the V segment lost 5 bases, leaving 3 bases of the junction unmatched.

DNA of the CDR3: TGTGCCAGCAGCCAATTTCCCAACAGGGGGCGCGGTGGCTACACCTTC. Protein sequence: CASSQFPNRGRGGYTF. The chain uses TRBV3-1 (or the pseudogene TRBV3-2) and TRBJ1-2; 9 bases match TRBD1. The CDR3 runs 16 residues. The germline V gene has CDR1 LGHDT and CDR2 YNNKEL (reference sequence). The junction had 11 bases not matched to a gene; V was cut back by 2 bases and J by 7 bases.

This chain connects TRBV3-1 (or the pseudogene TRBV3-2) to TRBJ1-2; possibly TRBD1 for D (6 bases). The CDR3 sequence is 15 residues long. V lost 6 bases and J 4 bases, leaving 18 bases between the germline ends. CDR1 is LGHDT, CDR2 YNNKEL, per germline (reference sequence). DNA of the CDR3: TGTGCCAGCAGTCCCATAAGACAGGCAGCCTATGGCTACACCTTC. It yields the protein CASSPIRQAAYGYTF.

This clone has just one count. The rearrangement uses TRBV6-6 and TRBJ1-4, with 10 bases lining up with TRBD1. Unmatched junction bases numbered 15, after V lost 5 bases and J lost 0 bases. Germline CDR1 is MNHNY and CDR2 is SVGAGI (reference sequence). The CDR3 runs to 20 residues. The CDR3 nucleotides are TGTGCCAGCAGTCATCGACAGGGGGCCCTATCTACTTCAACTAATGAAAAACTGTTTTTT. Protein sequence: CASSHRQGALSTSTNEKLFF.

This clone was picked up one time. The gene calls are TRBV5-6 and TRBJ2-5, with a weak D call TRBD1 (5 bases). The CDR3 is 11 residues long. Trimming took 6 bases from V and 10 from J, leaving 13 bases between them. The germline V gene encodes CDR1 SGHDT and CDR2 YYEEEE. This CDR3 reads CASTSVGDQYF. The CDR3 bases are TGTGCCAGCACCTCCGTAGGGGACCAGTACTTC.

The chain is built from TRBV4-3 and TRBJ2-1; 13 nucleotides align to TRBD2. Germline V CDR1 and CDR2: LGHNA, YSLEER. With V trimmed by 5 bases and J by 6 bases, 4 bases remained unmatched. The CDR3 has 15 residues. Here the CDR3 reads CASSTLAGGPNEQFF. The CDR3 nucleotides read TGCGCCAGCAGCACACTAGCGGGGGGGCCCAATGAGCAGTTCTTC.

The rearrangement links TRBV11-2 to TRBJ2-7, with 7 bases identical to TRBD1. The CDR3 runs 15 residues. CDR1 is SGHAT and CDR2 is FQNNGV in the germline V gene. V shed 3 bases and J 0 bases; nucleotides not matched to a gene: 5. The CDR3 loop reads CASSLTTGPSYEQYF. The CDR3, as DNA: TGTGCCAGCAGCTTGACGACAGGGCCCTCCTACGAGCAGTACTTC.

The table lists this clone with a count of one. The chain uses TRBV28 and TRBJ1-2; tentatively, D is TRBD1 (6 bases). The germline V and J ends were trimmed by 2 bases and 6 bases, with 13 bases remaining between them. CDR1 is MDHEN and CDR2 is SYDVKM in the germline V gene. The CDR3 runs 14 residues. In nucleotides, the CDR3 is TGTGCCAGCAGTTTAATTGGGGAGGGGGATGGCTACACCTTC. Translating it yields CASSLIGEGDGYTF.

The CDR3 DNA reads TGTGCCAGCAGTTACTCGCAGCGGGGGGGGGAGACCCAGTACTTC. Translated: CASSYSQRGGETQYF. V is TRBV6-5 and J is TRBJ2-5, with 10 bases matching TRBD2. V shed 0 bases, J shed 5 bases, and the junction held 3 bases outside the gene matches. The CDR3 is 15 amino acids. Germline V gene sequence: CDR1 MNHEY, CDR2 SVGAGI.